This TCR beta chain was recorded in a study of blood T cell repertoires in COVID-19. Whole-study context: Sources were T cells, B-cell-depleted T cells, or PBMCs; the material itself was cDNA or gDNA.

This CDR3 comprises 14 residues. Germline CDR1 is SGHTA and CDR2 is FQGNSA. Trimming left V 4 bases short and J 2 bases short, with 12 bases between. Per the original methods: Reference gene primer amplification gave estimated nucleated cell counts. Repertoires were generated with immunoSEQ multiplex PCR, while TCRdb's copy carries only in-frame clones and drops some. That table gives V, J and clone size, and the DNA gave D and trimming. Among over 130,000 clones, approximately 88% were seen once, and the ten largest hold about 11%. The sequenced sample consisted of peripheral blood. This receptor was obtained from a man in his sixties with active or convalescent COVID-19. The rearrangement joins TRBV7-2 to TRBJ2-7; D is possibly TRBD2 (5 bases). This chain's CDR3 is CASSSPGSAYEQYF. CDR3 in DNA: TGTGCCAGCAGCTCTCCGGGGAGCGCCTACGAGCAGTACTTC.